This passage covers 25 T cell receptor beta chains from one sample sequenced in a study of T-cell memory formation after mild COVID-19. TCRdb passed the 5' RACE reads through MiXCR, listing each CDR3 protein once. The sample consists of 540,000 or so distinct CDR3 sequences, roughly 22% of them appearing once. Sample: PBMCs or a T cell subset sorted from them (not recorded which). The source is an adult woman who had mild COVID-19 (a few samples of this study predate the infection). Cell type and time point are not known.

This chain uses TRBV27 with TRBJ2-7; unclear D gene. The CDR3 consists of 13 residues. The V gene's germline CDR1 is MNHEY and CDR2 SMNVEV (reference sequence). Trimming took off 3 bases at V and 3 bases at J, with 9 bases between the two ends. This CDR3 reads CASSFGILYEQYF. DNA for the CDR3: TGTGCCAGCAGTTTTGGGATCCTCTACGAGCAGTACTTC.

This chain joins TRBV6-1 and TRBJ2-2, with 7 bases lining up with TRBD1. This CDR3 comprises 14 residues. Looked up from germline, CDR1 is MNHNS and CDR2 is SASEGT. V shed 4 bases and J 6 bases; nucleotides not matched to a gene: 5. The CDR3 loop is CASSGLQGAGELFF. The CDR3 coding sequence is TGTGCCAGCAGTGGCCTCCAGGGGGCCGGGGAGCTGTTTTTT.

The rearrangement joins TRBV20-1 to TRBJ2-1; 7 bases line up with TRBD2. V gave up 3 bases and J gave up 6 bases; unmatched junction bases: 5. This CDR3 contains 13 residues. Germline V gives CDR1 DFQATT, CDR2 SNEGSKA (reference sequence). The CDR3 loop reads CSASSPGGNEQFF. In DNA, the CDR3 is TGCAGTGCTAGTAGCCCGGGGGGCAATGAGCAGTTCTTC.

This CDR3 reads CASRGLVQDEQFF. The DNA of the CDR3 is TGTGCCAGCAGAGGACTAGTGCAGGATGAGCAGTTCTTC. J is TRBJ2-1 and V is TRBV7-9; TRBD2 aligns across 7 bases. This CDR3 spans 13 amino acids. CDR1 is SEHNR, CDR2 FQNEAQ, per germline (reference sequence). V trimming: 6 bases; J trimming: 8 bases; junction bases outside the gene matches: 7. Drawing the rest from reference TRBV7-9 and TRBJ2-1, the complete variable domain is DTGVSQNPRHKITKRGQNVTFRCDPISEHNRLYWYRQTLGQGPEFLTYFQNEAQLEKSRLLSDRFSAERPKGSFSTLEIQRTEQGDSAMYLCASRGLVQDEQFFGPGTRLTVL.

Here the CDR3 reads CASSSTPGQGYGYTF. In DNA, the CDR3 is TGTGCCAGCAGCTCGACCCCGGGACAGGGCTATGGCTACACCTTC. The gene calls are TRBV7-8 and TRBJ1-2; 9 nucleotides line up with TRBD1. The CDR3 sequence is 15 residues long. CDR1 is SGHVS and CDR2 is FQNEAQ in the germline V gene. The junction had 7 bases not matched to a gene; V was cut back by 4 bases and J by 4 bases.

V usage is TRBV4-1 and J usage is TRBJ2-3; tentative D call: TRBD2 (6 bases). The CDR3 length is 13 residues. Germline V gene lookup returns CDR1 MGHRA and CDR2 YSYEKL. Trimming took 8 bases from V and 4 from J, leaving 13 bases between them. In DNA form, the CDR3 reads TGCGCCAGCGGGGTGGGGGGACCAGATACGCAGTATTTT. Its translation is CASGVGGPDTQYF.

This chain joins TRBV3-1 and TRBJ2-1, with D tentatively TRBD2 (5 bases). CDR3 length: 14 residues. Germline CDR1 is LGHDT and CDR2 is YNNKEL (reference sequence). V lost 0 bases to trimming and J lost 7 bases, with 10 bases between them. The CDR3 is CASSQDRLANEQFF. DNA for the CDR3: TGTGCCAGCAGCCAAGATCGCCTAGCTAATGAGCAGTTCTTC.

Written as DNA, the CDR3 is TGTGCCACCAGCAGAGGGGCGGGACAGTCCTACGAGCAGTACTTC. This sequence encodes CATSRGAGQSYEQYF. The V gene is TRBV15, the J gene TRBJ2-7, with a weak D call TRBD1 (7 bases). This CDR3 is 15 amino acids long. From germline, CDR1 is LNHNV and CDR2 YYDKDF (reference sequence). V dropped 1 base and J dropped 1 base, with 11 bases sitting between them.

V is TRBV5-1 and J is TRBJ1-1; the match to TRBD1 covers 8 bases. Germline V gene data show CDR1 as SGHRS and CDR2 as YFSETQ. Trimming removed 5 bases from V and 5 bases from J; junction bases left unmatched: 8. The CDR3 spans 14 residues. CDR3: CASSTGQGGTEAFF. CDR3 bases: TGCGCCAGCAGTACTGGACAGGGAGGAACTGAAGCTTTCTTT.

This chain links TRBV20-1 with TRBJ1-6; 9 nucleotides agree with TRBD1. CDR1 DFQATT and CDR2 SNEGSKA come from the germline V gene (reference sequence). The CDR3 is 15 amino acids. Trimming took 5 bases from V and 7 from J; bases not matched to a gene: 9. In DNA form, the CDR3 reads TGCAGTGCTGTGACAGGGGGGGTGGTCAATTCACCCCTCCACTTT. Translating it yields CSAVTGGVVNSPLHF.

This clonotype was observed a few times. The J gene is TRBJ2-7, the V gene TRBV20-1, with 10 bases matching TRBD1. The CDR3 loop spans 14 amino acids. Germline CDR1 DFQATT, CDR2 SNEGSKA (reference sequence). The V segment lost 6 bases and the J segment 4 bases; nucleotides outside the gene matches: 9. CDR3 bases: TGCAGTGCACCCAGACAGGGGGCAACGTACGAGCAGTACTTC. Residues: CSAPRQGATYEQYF.

This rearrangement joins TRBV29-1 to TRBJ1-1; possible D gene TRBD1, 5 bases. Between the trimmed V and J ends, which lost 0 bases and 8 bases, there was a span of 10 bases. The germline V gene encodes CDR1 SQVTM and CDR2 ANQGSEA. The CDR3 loop spans 12 amino acids. The CDR3 nucleotides are TGCAGCGTTGAAGAGCTACAGGTCGAAGCTTTCTTT. Residues: CSVEELQVEAFF.

V usage is TRBV10-3 and J usage is TRBJ1-6, with TRBD1 identical over 7 bases. The CDR3 is 16 amino acids. With V trimmed by 2 bases and J by 6 bases, 7 bases remained unmatched. The germline V gene encodes CDR1 ENHRY and CDR2 SYGVKD. The CDR3 is CAISEPTGASNSPLHF. The CDR3 bases are TGTGCCATCAGTGAGCCCACAGGGGCAAGTAATTCACCCCTCCACTTT.

This clonotype has just a few counts. The V and J genes are TRBV30 and TRBJ2-1, with 9 bases aligning to TRBD2. The CDR3 is made up of 16 amino acids. Germline V gene data show CDR1 as GTSNPN and CDR2 as SVGIG (reference sequence). The J segment lost 7 bases and the V segment lost 3 bases, leaving 13 bases of the junction unmatched. CDR3 region: CAWSNPGLAAVNEQFF. In DNA form, the CDR3 reads TGTGCCTGGAGCAATCCGGGACTAGCCGCGGTTAATGAGCAGTTCTTC.

This clonotype was seen more than once but under ten times. This chain uses TRBV5-6 with TRBJ2-1; TRBD2 agrees at 7 bases. CDR1 SGHDT and CDR2 YYEEEE come from the germline V gene. The length of the CDR3 is 16 residues. The trim removed 1 base at V and 1 base at J, leaving 5 bases unmatched. The CDR3 reads CASSLLTSVSYNEQFF. The CDR3 DNA is TGTGCCAGCAGCTTGCTTACTAGCGTATCCTACAATGAGCAGTTCTTC.

V is TRBV25-1 and J is TRBJ2-1, with 14 bases lining up with TRBD2. The CDR3 runs to 16 residues. With 3 bases clipped from V and 7 bases from J, the junction kept 5 bases outside the gene matches. CDR1 MGHDK and CDR2 SYGVNS come from the germline V gene. CDR3 nucleotide sequence: TGTGCCAGCAGTGACCGGACTAGCGGGAGGAGTAATGAGCAGTTCTTC. This codes for CASSDRTSGRSNEQFF.

In its sample, this clonotype was seen a few times. The rearrangement links TRBV12-3 or TRBV12-4 to TRBJ1-2; a weak D match, TRBD1 (5 bases). The V end was cut by 3 bases, the J end by 0 bases, with 8 bases between. The CDR3 is 14 residues long. The CDR3 region has the DNA TGTGCCAGCAGTTTCAGGACATCTAACTATGGCTACACCTTC. Protein product: CASSFRTSNYGYTF.

The chain has TRBV7-3 and TRBJ1-1; D call uncertain. CDR1 and CDR2 (germline): SGHTA, FQGTGA. Between the trimmed V and J ends, which lost 6 bases and 3 bases, there was a span of 11 bases. This CDR3 has 13 amino acids. The CDR3 DNA follows: TGTGCCAGCAGGTCCGACATGGACACTGAAGCTTTCTTT. Its protein is CASRSDMDTEAFF.

This clonotype was picked up a small number of times. The V gene is TRBV27, the J gene TRBJ1-5, with D unresolved. The germline V and J ends were trimmed by 0 bases and 5 bases, with 8 bases remaining between them. In germline, CDR1 is MNHEY, CDR2 SMNVEV (reference sequence). The CDR3 covers 14 residues. CDR3 nucleotide sequence: TGTGCCAGCAGTTTATCGGGGATAGATCAGCCCCAGCATTTT. It translates to CASSLSGIDQPQHF.

CDR3 bases: TGTGCCAGCATTTCCGGGGGGAGCACAGATACGCAGTATTTT. Translation: CASISGGSTDTQYF. This chain connects TRBV7-9 to TRBJ2-3, with 7 bases matching TRBD2. The germline V gene has CDR1 SEHNR and CDR2 FQNEAQ (reference sequence). This CDR3 spans 14 amino acids. The V gene end was trimmed by 7 bases and the J gene end by 0 bases; junction bases not matched to a gene: 4.

The rearrangement joins TRBV11-2 to TRBJ1-1, with 9 bases matching TRBD1. CDR3 size: 20 residues. Trimming cost V 5 bases and J 3 bases; bases outside gene matches: 22. Germline assignment: CDR1 SGHAT and CDR2 FQNNGV. CDR3 coding DNA: TGTGCCAGCAGCGCACCGGGACAGGGCACGACCGCTACCTTTGACACTGAAGCTTTCTTT. This translates into CASSAPGQGTTATFDTEAFF.

This clonotype has only a few counts. The chain couples TRBV5-6 to TRBJ2-7; 8 bases map to TRBD2. This CDR3 region has 16 residues. V lost 2 bases, J lost 1 base, and 8 bases stayed unmatched. CDR1 SGHDT and CDR2 YYEEEE come from the germline V gene. The CDR3 sequence: CASSFWSGSRSYEQYF. The CDR3 DNA reads TGTGCCAGCAGCTTCTGGAGCGGGAGCCGATCCTACGAGCAGTACTTC.

This clonotype has just one count. J is TRBJ2-1 and V is TRBV7-8; D remains unclear. Between the trimmed V and J ends, which lost 5 bases and 0 bases, there was a span of 11 bases. Germline V gene lookup returns CDR1 SGHVS and CDR2 FQNEAQ. CDR3 size: 15 residues. The CDR3: CASSHGVSSYNEQFF. As DNA, the CDR3 is TGTGCCAGCAGCCACGGAGTTAGCTCCTACAATGAGCAGTTCTTC.

In its sample, this clonotype was seen a few times. The chain joins TRBV10-3 to TRBJ1-1; D gene ambiguous. Germline assignment: CDR1 ENHRY and CDR2 SYGVKD. The CDR3 contains 15 residues. The germline V and J ends were trimmed by 0 bases and 0 bases, with 8 bases remaining between them. CDR3 nucleotides: TGTGCCATCAGTGAGTCGGTGAGGATGAACACTGAAGCTTTCTTT. The encoded protein is CAISESVRMNTEAFF.

J is TRBJ1-5 and V is TRBV4-2; TRBD1 matches at 7 bases. Unmatched junction bases numbered 8, after V lost 2 bases and J lost 7 bases. CDR1 is LGHNA, CDR2 YNFKEQ, per germline. CDR3 length equals 15 residues. CDR3 sequence reads: CASSQNDRETQPQHF. The CDR3 DNA sequence: TGTGCCAGCAGCCAAAACGACAGGGAGACCCAGCCCCAGCATTTT.